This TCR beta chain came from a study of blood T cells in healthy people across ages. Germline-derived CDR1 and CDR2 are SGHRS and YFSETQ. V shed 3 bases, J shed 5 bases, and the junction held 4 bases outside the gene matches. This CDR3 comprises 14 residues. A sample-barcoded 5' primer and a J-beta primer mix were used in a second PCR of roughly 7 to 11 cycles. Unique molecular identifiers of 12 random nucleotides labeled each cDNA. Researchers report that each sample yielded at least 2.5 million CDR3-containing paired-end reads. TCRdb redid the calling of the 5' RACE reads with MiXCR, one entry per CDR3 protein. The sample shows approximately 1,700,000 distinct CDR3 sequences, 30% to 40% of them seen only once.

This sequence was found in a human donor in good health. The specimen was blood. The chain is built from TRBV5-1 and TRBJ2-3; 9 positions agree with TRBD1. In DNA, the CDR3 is TGCGCCAGCAGCTGGGGGACAGGGAAAGATACGCAGTATTTT. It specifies CASSWGTGKDTQYF.